The next 23 T cell receptor beta chains were all read from a single sample in a study of blood T cells in healthy people across ages. With a J-beta primer mix and a sample-barcoded 5' primer, a second PCR ran 7 to 11 cycles. TCRdb processed the 5' RACE reads anew with MiXCR; each CDR3 protein has one entry. Among about 570,000 distinct CDR3 sequences listed, about 26% were seen once. The sample consisted of blood. Source of these receptors: a woman aged 70 to 79 in good health.

The V call is TRBV20-1, the J call TRBJ1-4, with a tentative D call TRBD1 (5 bases). The V end was cut by 6 bases, the J end by 7 bases, with 18 bases between. Germline V gene sequence: CDR1 DFQATT, CDR2 SNEGSKA (reference sequence). The CDR3 runs to 14 residues. CDR3 DNA sequence: TGCAGTGCGGGGCCGCATTATCTTGGTGAAAAACTGTTTTTT. It yields the protein CSAGPHYLGEKLFF.

This clonotype was detected once. The rearrangement joins TRBV12-3 or TRBV12-4 to TRBJ1-4; tentatively, D is TRBD1 (5 bases). With 6 bases removed from V and 0 bases from J, the gap between germline ends came to 11 bases. CDR3 size: 15 residues. CDR3 sequence: CASRARDATNEKLFF. CDR3 DNA: TGTGCCAGCAGGGCCAGGGACGCAACTAATGAAAAACTGTTTTTT.

V is TRBV12-3 or TRBV12-4 and J is TRBJ1-2; maybe TRBD1 (5 bases). V was pared by 5 bases and J by 9 bases, with 19 bases between. The CDR3 loop spans 14 amino acids. This CDR3 reads CASSPPYRGGSYTF. The CDR3 DNA follows: TGTGCCAGCAGTCCCCCCTACCGGGGGGGAAGCTACACCTTC.

With regard to this clonotype: A read error may explain this, as a much larger clone is one base away. V is TRBV24-1 and J is TRBJ2-5, with D unclear. Germline CDR1 is KGHDR and CDR2 is SFDVKD. The length of the CDR3 is 11 residues. Trimming took off 4 bases at V and 5 bases at J, with 4 bases between the two ends. DNA for the CDR3: TGTGCCACCAGTGAGAGGGAGACCCAGTACTTC. This sequence encodes CATSERETQYF.

The chain employs TRBV12-3 or TRBV12-4 and TRBJ2-1; 10 bases fit TRBD2. V trimming: 5 bases; J trimming: 9 bases; junction bases outside the gene matches: 7. This CDR3 has 14 residues. CDR3 sequence: CASSLSGGAVEQFF. The CDR3 DNA follows: TGTGCCAGCAGTCTAAGCGGGGGGGCCGTTGAGCAGTTCTTC.

The chain links TRBV7-2 to TRBJ2-3; TRBD2 might be the D (6 bases). CDR3 length: 15 amino acids. CDR1 is SGHTA and CDR2 is FQGNSA in the germline V gene. The ends were cut back, 2 bases at V and 0 bases at J, with 9 bases in the middle. The CDR3 DNA reads TGTGCCAGCAGCTTACTGAGCGGGAGCACAGATACGCAGTATTTT. It encodes CASSLLSGSTDTQYF. The entire variable domain, with the rest obtained from reference TRBV7-2 and TRBJ2-3, is as follows: GAGVSQSPSNKVTEKGKDVELRCDPISGHTALYWYRQSLGQGLEFLIYFQGNSAPDKSGLPSDRFSAERTGGSVSTLTIQRTQQEDSAVYLCASSLLSGSTDTQYFGPGTRLTVL.

CDR3: CASSSAGQPQHF. For the CDR3, the DNA is TGTGCCAGCAGTTCGGCGGGACAGCCCCAGCATTTT. The chain is built from TRBV7-2 and TRBJ1-5, with D hard to call. CDR3 length: 12 amino acids. The germline V gene has CDR1 SGHTA and CDR2 FQGNSA. Trimming took off 6 bases at V and 7 bases at J, with 10 bases between the two ends.

This clonotype was found a few times. The rearrangement links TRBV7-2 to TRBJ1-4; D is ambiguous. Germline CDR1 reads SGHTA; CDR2 reads FQGNSA. The CDR3 loop spans 16 amino acids. Trimming took off 5 bases at V and 1 base at J, with 14 bases between the two ends. CDR3 in DNA: TGTGCCAGCAGCCTAATGGGAGGGATAACTAATGAAAAACTGTTTTTT. This translates into CASSLMGGITNEKLFF.

V usage is TRBV5-1 and J usage is TRBJ2-3; the D gene is possibly TRBD2 (7 bases). V was clipped by 4 bases and J by 0 bases, with 12 bases between them. This CDR3 region has 15 residues. Germline assignment: CDR1 SGHRS and CDR2 YFSETQ. CDR3 in amino acids: CASSARGTSTDTQYF. In DNA, the CDR3 is TGCGCCAGCAGCGCGCGGGGGACAAGCACAGATACGCAGTATTTT.

This clonotype was seen more than once but under ten times. At one of its ends the junction is not consistent with the germline gene, which may arise from a read error. The V call is TRBV6-2 or TRBV6-3, the J call TRBJ2-1, with D possibly TRBD1 on 5 matching bases. The germline CDR1 and CDR2 sequences are MNHEY and SVGEGT. This CDR3 contains 14 residues. CDR3 sequence: CASNYPSGSHEQFF. CDR3 sequence (DNA): TGTGCCAGCAATTACCCGTCAGGGTCGCATGAGCAGTTCTTC.

This clonotype has a handful of counts. At one of its ends the junction is not consistent with the germline gene, which may arise from a read error. V is TRBV4-3 and J is TRBJ2-6; D not resolved. The CDR3 length is 15 residues. Looked up from germline, CDR1 is LGHNA and CDR2 is YSLEER. CDR3 protein: CASSQDVTGANVLTF. The CDR3 DNA reads as TGCGCCAGCAGTCAAGACGTCACTGGGGCCAACGTCCTGACTTTC.

This clonotype was counted between two and nine times. The genes are TRBV29-1 and TRBJ2-2, with D tentatively TRBD2 (5 bases). The CDR3 runs to 15 residues. V was trimmed by 4 bases and J by 0 bases, leaving 12 bases between them. CDR1 and CDR2 (germline): SQVTM, ANQGSEA. The CDR3 coding sequence is TGCAGCGTTGTTGGAGGAAGCACGAACACCGGGGAGCTGTTTTTT. Translation gives CSVVGGSTNTGELFF.

The chain couples TRBV4-3 to TRBJ1-2; D remains unclear. Per germline, CDR1 LGHNA and CDR2 YSLEER. V lost 1 base to trimming and J lost 8 bases, with 11 bases between them. The CDR3 is 13 residues long. CDR3 coding DNA: TGCGCCAGCAGCCAAGTCAGCCAACAGGGCTACACCTTC. Translation: CASSQVSQQGYTF.

This clonotype was seen more than once but under ten times. V and J are TRBV20-1 and TRBJ1-5; D ambiguous. Between the trimmed V and J ends, which lost 3 bases and 6 bases, there was a span of 12 bases. The CDR3 has 13 amino acids. Germline V lookup: CDR1 DFQATT, CDR2 SNEGSKA (reference sequence). The CDR3 region is CSASPPPGQPQHF. The CDR3, as DNA: TGCAGTGCTAGCCCCCCCCCGGGTCAGCCCCAGCATTTT.

This clonotype was detected a few times. This chain joins TRBV7-8 and TRBJ1-1, with TRBD1 identical over 7 bases. After removal of 3 bases from V and 7 bases from J, the junction contained 5 bases not matched to a gene. Germline V gene lookup returns CDR1 SGHVS and CDR2 FQNEAQ. There are 13 residues in the CDR3. This CDR3 is CASSLGQKLEAFF. Here the CDR3 DNA reads TGTGCCAGCAGCTTGGGACAGAAACTTGAAGCTTTCTTT.

This clonotype was detected only a few times. For the CDR3, the DNA is TGCAGTGCTAGAGGGCTCGAGGGATTGAAGACCCAGTACTTC. This translates into CSARGLEGLKTQYF. The chain recombines TRBV20-1 with TRBJ2-5; TRBD2 is a possible D gene (5 bases). Germline CDR1 DFQATT, CDR2 SNEGSKA (reference sequence). CDR3 length equals 14 residues. Trimming cost V 1 base and J 6 bases, with 15 bases left between them.

The rearrangement joins TRBV14 to TRBJ2-1, with 9 bases identical to TRBD1. The CDR3 totals 13 residues. With V trimmed by 1 base and J by 14 bases, 6 bases remained unmatched. Germline loops: CDR1 SGHDN, CDR2 FVKESK. In nucleotides, the CDR3 is TGTGCCAGCAGCCAAGGGGATCGACAGGGGGAGTTCTTC. Translating gives CASSQGDRQGEFF.

The J gene is TRBJ1-6, the V gene TRBV7-9, with TRBD1 as a possible D gene (5 bases). Germline V gene lookup returns CDR1 SEHNR and CDR2 FQNEAQ (reference sequence). The CDR3 runs to 15 residues. V was shortened by 10 bases and J by 0 bases, with 13 bases between the two germline ends. In nucleotides, the CDR3 is TGTGCCACTATTGGGGACGGCTCCTATAATTCACCCCTCCACTTT. It is translated as CATIGDGSYNSPLHF.

The chain uses TRBV11-1 and TRBJ2-1; tentatively, D is TRBD1 (6 bases). The J call is in doubt because the DNA end fits TRBJ2-5 better. Germline V gene data show CDR1 as SGHAT and CDR2 as FQDESV (reference sequence). The CDR3 is 11 residues long. CDR3 sequence (DNA): TGTGCCAGCGAACAGGGATGGACCCAGTACTTC. Its translation is CASEQGWTQYF.

The CDR3: CASSYDIAGDADTQYF. The CDR3, as DNA: TGTGCCAGCAGCTACGACATAGCGGGGGACGCAGATACGCAGTATTTT. V and J are TRBV5-6 and TRBJ2-3, with TRBD2 matching over 9 bases. V gave up 3 bases and J gave up 4 bases; unmatched junction bases: 9. Germline CDR1 and CDR2: SGHDT and YYEEEE. The CDR3 runs 16 residues.

This clonotype turned up a few times. This sequence joins TRBV7-8 and TRBJ1-3; tentatively, D is TRBD1 (5 bases). V was shortened by 1 base and J by 4 bases, with 8 bases between the two germline ends. The CDR3 loop spans 14 amino acids. Germline V gives CDR1 SGHVS, CDR2 FQNEAQ. The CDR3 spells CASSLVQAGNTIYF. The CDR3 bases are TGTGCCAGCAGCTTAGTACAGGCCGGAAACACCATATATTTT.

This sequence joins TRBV7-8 and TRBJ1-1; 10 bases are shared with TRBD1. CDR1 and CDR2 from the germline V gene are SGHVS and FQNEAQ. The CDR3 is made up of 16 amino acids. Losses at the gene ends were 5 bases for V and 0 bases for J; bases not matched to a gene: 6. CDR3 nucleotides: TGTGCCAGCAGCCCCAGGACAGGGGGGGTGAACACTGAAGCTTTCTTT. It is translated as CASSPRTGGVNTEAFF.

This clonotype has just a few counts. This chain uses TRBV6-5 with TRBJ2-1; D might be TRBD1 or TRBD2, each matching 5 bases. The CDR3 length is 16 residues. The ends were cut back, 0 bases at V and 5 bases at J, with 14 bases in the middle. Germline CDR1 is MNHEY and CDR2 is SVGAGI. The CDR3 DNA sequence: TGTGCCAGCAGTTACTCGGCCGGGACGGAAGACAATGAGCAGTTCTTC. As protein: CASSYSAGTEDNEQFF.